The 19 T cell receptor beta chains below come from one sample, sequenced in a study of T cells in Graves' hyperthyroidism and ophthalmopathy. Amplified TCR beta CDR3 regions came from RNA transcripts. The HTBI primer set was used in a first-round RT-PCR of the TCR CDR3. TCRdb passed the multiplex PCR reads through MiXCR, listing each CDR3 protein once. The data show roughly 530,000 distinct CDR3 sequences, approximately 17% seen once. The sample consisted of blood. These receptors were collected from a young woman with Graves' ophthalmopathy.

This clonotype was recorded many times. The chain combines TRBV30 with TRBJ1-1; D gene unclear. The CDR3 covers 14 residues. Germline CDR1 reads GTSNPN; CDR2 reads SVGIG (reference sequence). The V end lost 0 bases, the J end lost 0 bases, and 8 bases lay between the germline ends. This CDR3 is CAWSVFGLNTEAFF. The CDR3 nucleotides are TGTGCCTGGAGTGTATTCGGTTTGAACACTGAAGCTTTCTTT.

This clonotype was counted a few times. The chain uses TRBV10-3 and TRBJ2-3, with 9 bases lining up with TRBD1. The CDR3 spans 15 residues. The J segment lost 3 bases and the V segment lost 4 bases, leaving 5 bases of the junction unmatched. Per the germline V gene, CDR1 is ENHRY and CDR2 is SYGVKD. CDR3 protein: CAISGLGQGTDTQYF. CDR3 bases: TGTGCCATCAGTGGACTGGGACAGGGAACAGATACGCAGTATTTT.

CDR3 bases: TGCAGTGCTAGATCAGGACAGGGGGCGTACTATGGCTACACCTTC. Encoded protein: CSARSGQGAYYGYTF. The J gene is TRBJ1-2, the V gene TRBV20-1; 11 bases are shared with TRBD1. CDR3 size: 15 residues. Germline lookup yields CDR1 DFQATT and CDR2 SNEGSKA (reference sequence). The V and J ends lost 2 bases and 3 bases, in that order; junction bases with no gene match: 5.

This clonotype was observed many times. CDR3 sequence reads: CAISTGENTEAFF. CDR3 nucleotides: TGTGCCATCAGCACAGGGGAGAACACTGAAGCTTTCTTT. The rearrangement links TRBV10-3 to TRBJ1-1, with 7 positions matching TRBD1. Germline CDR1 and CDR2: ENHRY and SYGVKD. The CDR3 totals 13 residues. Germline trimming cut 6 bases from V and 1 base from J; bases unmatched to any gene: 2.

V usage is TRBV27 and J usage is TRBJ1-5; TRBD1 is a possible D gene (6 bases). Germline V gene lookup returns CDR1 MNHEY and CDR2 SMNVEV (reference sequence). Trimming cost V 1 base and J 5 bases, with 9 bases left between them. The CDR3 extends over 14 amino acids. In DNA, the CDR3 is TGTGCCAGCAGTTTATTGGGGGGCTATCAGCCCCAGCATTTT. Protein: CASSLLGGYQPQHF.

This clonotype has ten or more counts. The chain combines TRBV20-1 with TRBJ1-1; D gene unclear. With 4 bases removed from V and 0 bases from J, the gap between germline ends came to 12 bases. CDR1 is DFQATT, CDR2 SNEGSKA, per germline (reference sequence). The CDR3 runs 14 residues. CDR3 in amino acids: CSATTGHMNTEAFF. The DNA of the CDR3 is TGCAGTGCTACCACCGGGCACATGAACACTGAAGCTTTCTTT.

The chain links TRBV6-4 to TRBJ2-1; possibly TRBD2 for D (6 bases). Germline V gene lookup returns CDR1 MRHNA and CDR2 SNTAGT. There are 16 residues in the CDR3. V lost 0 bases, J lost 0 bases, and 9 bases lay in between. This chain's CDR3 is CASSDSGGSSYNEQFF. CDR3 bases: TGTGCCAGCAGTGACTCAGGAGGGAGCTCCTACAATGAGCAGTTCTTC.

At least ten counts were recorded for this clonotype. This chain uses TRBV13 with TRBJ2-1; D is unresolved. The CDR3 length is 12 residues. CDR1 PRHDT and CDR2 FYEKMQ come from the germline V gene (reference sequence). The ends were cut back, 5 bases at V and 8 bases at J, with 10 bases in the middle. The CDR3: CASSPDPYEQFF. CDR3 coding DNA: TGTGCCAGCAGCCCTGACCCCTATGAGCAGTTCTTC.

This clonotype was counted at least ten times. The chain is built from TRBV5-1 and TRBJ1-1, with D possibly TRBD1 on 6 matching bases. Germline V gene data show CDR1 as SGHRS and CDR2 as YFSETQ. The CDR3 loop spans 16 amino acids. The ends were cut back, 1 base at V and 1 base at J, with 14 bases in the middle. CDR3 loop: CASSLFTLDRNTEAFF. CDR3 sequence (DNA): TGCGCCAGCAGCTTGTTTACCCTGGACAGGAACACTGAAGCTTTCTTT.

This clonotype was detected many times. The chain links TRBV7-6 to TRBJ2-7; 11 bases agree with TRBD1. V lost 4 bases and J lost 3; bases outside the gene matches: 8. Germline values: CDR1 SGHVS, CDR2 FNYEAQ. The CDR3 consists of 16 residues. The CDR3 protein is CASSSERTGGLYEQYF. CDR3 in DNA: TGTGCCAGCAGCTCAGAACGGACAGGGGGCCTCTACGAGCAGTACTTC.

This clonotype occurred a few times. V and J are TRBV5-1 and TRBJ2-7; D is unclear. With 4 bases removed from V and 0 bases from J, the gap between germline ends came to 14 bases. Germline lookup yields CDR1 SGHRS and CDR2 YFSETQ. The CDR3 spans 15 residues. The CDR3 here is CASSATAINSYEQYF. The DNA of the CDR3 is TGCGCCAGCAGCGCGACGGCAATCAACTCCTACGAGCAGTACTTC.

This clonotype was recorded a few times. The chain recombines TRBV20-1 with TRBJ1-5, with D uncertain. This CDR3 is 15 amino acids long. Between the trimmed V and J ends, which lost 3 bases and 0 bases, there was a span of 12 bases. Germline CDR1 and CDR2: DFQATT and SNEGSKA (reference sequence). The CDR3 nucleotides are TGCAGTGCTAGGGGCGAAACCTATAGCAATCAGCCCCAGCATTTT. Translating gives CSARGETYSNQPQHF.

This clonotype was counted at least ten times. The chain is built from TRBV5-8 and TRBJ1-5; D gene unclear. Trimming pared 3 bases from V and 3 bases from J, leaving 1 base between. Germline V gene sequence: CDR1 SGHTS, CDR2 YDEGEE. The CDR3 contains 11 residues. The CDR3 coding sequence is TGTGCCAGCAGCTACAATCAGCCCCAGCATTTT. Protein sequence: CASSYNQPQHF.

This clonotype has more than one count but fewer than ten. This chain connects TRBV29-1 to TRBJ2-1; D is perhaps TRBD2 (5 bases). Germline values: CDR1 SQVTM, CDR2 ANQGSEA. Deletions cut 8 bases from V and 6 bases from J, with 11 bases between. The CDR3 has 11 residues. The CDR3 region is CSSGEGNEQFF. The CDR3 region has the DNA TGCAGCTCCGGAGAGGGCAATGAGCAGTTCTTC.

This clonotype was counted many times. The chain recombines TRBV27 with TRBJ2-5, with 8 nucleotides matching TRBD2. V trimming: 0 bases; J trimming: 7 bases; junction bases outside the gene matches: 19. The CDR3 spans 19 residues. Germline lookup yields CDR1 MNHEY and CDR2 SMNVEV (reference sequence). Written as DNA, the CDR3 is TGTGCCAGCAGTTTATCCCTCTGGCAGGGGTTAGCGGGGAAATGGACCCAGTACTTC. Residues: CASSLSLWQGLAGKWTQYF.

This clonotype has at least ten counts. The rearrangement links TRBV7-8 to TRBJ1-5, with D unresolved. Germline CDR1 reads SGHVS; CDR2 reads FQNEAQ. This CDR3 region has 12 residues. V was clipped by 1 base and J by 4 bases, with 2 bases between them. For the CDR3, the DNA is TGTGCCAGCAGCTTAGGGAATCAGCCCCAGCATTTT. Translated: CASSLGNQPQHF.

The V and J genes are TRBV7-9 and TRBJ2-7, with no clear D. Germline V gene lookup returns CDR1 SEHNR and CDR2 FQNEAQ (reference sequence). This CDR3 contains 13 residues. V lost 2 bases, J lost 5 bases, and 10 bases lay in between. The CDR3 reads CASSLRLNDEQYF. The DNA for the CDR3 is TGTGCCAGCAGCTTAAGGCTAAACGACGAGCAGTACTTC.

This clonotype showed up many times. This chain joins TRBV3-1 and TRBJ1-1, with D unclear. Trimming removed 4 bases at V and 7 bases at J, with 10 bases between. Germline V gene lookup returns CDR1 LGHDT and CDR2 YNNKEL (reference sequence). The CDR3 is 12 amino acids. The CDR3 reads CASSLRKGEAFF. The CDR3, as DNA: TGTGCCAGCAGCCTAAGGAAGGGTGAAGCTTTCTTT.

This clonotype was observed at least ten times. The chain is built from TRBV12-5 and TRBJ1-1; TRBD1 agrees at 9 bases. The germline V gene has CDR1 LGHNT and CDR2 FRNRAP. V shed 0 bases and J 3 bases; nucleotides not matched to a gene: 11. The CDR3 extends over 18 amino acids. In nucleotides, the CDR3 is TGTGCTAGTGGTTTGGTAGTGGGGTTGGGGACAGGGTACACTGAAGCTTTCTTT. Translating gives CASGLVVGLGTGYTEAFF.